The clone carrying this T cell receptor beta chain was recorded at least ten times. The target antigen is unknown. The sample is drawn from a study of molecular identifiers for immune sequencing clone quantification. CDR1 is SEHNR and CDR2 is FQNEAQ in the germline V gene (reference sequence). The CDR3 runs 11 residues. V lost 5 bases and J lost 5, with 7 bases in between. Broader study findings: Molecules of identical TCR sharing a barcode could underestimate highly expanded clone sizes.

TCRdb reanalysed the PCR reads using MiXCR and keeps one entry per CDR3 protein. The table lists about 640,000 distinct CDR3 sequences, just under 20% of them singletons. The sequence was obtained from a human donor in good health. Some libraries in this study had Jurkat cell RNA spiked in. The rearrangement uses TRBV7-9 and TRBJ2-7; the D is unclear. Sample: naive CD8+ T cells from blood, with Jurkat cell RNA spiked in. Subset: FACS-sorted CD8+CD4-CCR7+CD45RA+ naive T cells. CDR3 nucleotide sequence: TGTGCCAGCAGCCGAGACCACGAGCAGTACTTC. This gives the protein CASSRDHEQYF.